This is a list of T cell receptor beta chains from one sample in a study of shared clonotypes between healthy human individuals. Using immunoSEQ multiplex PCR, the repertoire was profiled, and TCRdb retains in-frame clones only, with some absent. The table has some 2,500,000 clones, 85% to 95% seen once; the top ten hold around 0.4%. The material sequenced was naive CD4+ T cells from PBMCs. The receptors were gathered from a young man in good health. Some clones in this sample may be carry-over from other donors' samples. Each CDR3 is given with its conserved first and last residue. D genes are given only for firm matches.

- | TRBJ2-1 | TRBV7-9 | CASSPAWDFEGYNEQFF | TGTGCCAGCAGTCCGGCGTGGGACTTCGAAGGGTACAATGAGCAGTTCTTC
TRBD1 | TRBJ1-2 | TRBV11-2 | CASSRDRGTDGYTF | TGTGCCAGCAGCCGGGACAGGGGAACCGATGGCTACACCTTC
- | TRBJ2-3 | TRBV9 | CASSAAPTDTQYF | TGTGCCAGCAGCGCGGCCCCCACAGATACGCAGTATTTT
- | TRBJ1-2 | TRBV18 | CASSPGGSYGYTF | TGTGCCAGCTCACCAGGGGGAAGCTATGGCTACACCTTC
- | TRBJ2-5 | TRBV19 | CATERGETQYF | TGTGCCACAGAACGGGGAGAGACCCAGTACTTC
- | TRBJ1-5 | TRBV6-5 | CASSYTGGNQPQHF | TGTGCCAGCAGTTACACGGGAGGGAATCAGCCCCAGCATTTT
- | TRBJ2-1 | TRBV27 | CASHTSGEQFF | TGTGCCAGCCACACGAGCGGTGAGCAGTTCTTC
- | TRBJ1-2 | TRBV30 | CAWISRTANGYTF | TGTGCCTGGATATCCAGGACGGCCAATGGCTACACCTTC
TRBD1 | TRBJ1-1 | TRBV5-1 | CASSGGQGAKAFF | TGCGCCAGCAGCGGGGGACAGGGGGCGAAAGCTTTCTTT
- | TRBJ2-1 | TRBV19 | CASSMARGVLNEQFF | TGTGCCAGTAGTATGGCAAGGGGCGTACTCAATGAGCAGTTCTTC
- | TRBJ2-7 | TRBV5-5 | CASSLEVLRSYEQYF | TGTGCCAGCAGCTTGGAAGTGCTACGCTCCTACGAGCAGTACTTC
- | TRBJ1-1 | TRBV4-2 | CASSQEGSEAFF | TGTGCCAGCAGCCAAGAAGGGTCTGAAGCTTTCTTT
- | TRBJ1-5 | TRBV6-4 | CASSVEGGQPQHF | TGTGCCAGCAGTGTTGAGGGGGGTCAGCCCCAGCATTTT
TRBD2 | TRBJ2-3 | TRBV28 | CASRLAGVVGTDTQYF | TGTGCCAGCAGGCTAGCGGGAGTGGTTGGCACAGATACGCAGTATTTT
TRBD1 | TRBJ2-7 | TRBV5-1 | CASRTGTAYEQYF | TGCGCCAGCAGAACCGGGACAGCCTACGAGCAGTACTTC
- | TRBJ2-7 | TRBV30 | CAWSVASPYEQYF | TGTGCCTGGAGTGTGGCTAGTCCCTACGAACAGTACTTC
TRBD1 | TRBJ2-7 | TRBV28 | CASSFWTGPTNEQYF | TGTGCCAGCAGTTTTTGGACAGGCCCCACTAACGAGCAGTACTTC
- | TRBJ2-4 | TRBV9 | CASSVTGAKNIQYF | TGTGCCAGCAGCGTCACGGGAGCCAAAAACATTCAGTACTTC
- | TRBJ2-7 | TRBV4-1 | CASSRLEADYEQYF | TGCGCCAGCAGCCGACTAGAGGCAGACTACGAGCAGTACTTC
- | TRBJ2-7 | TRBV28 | CASSAPGARERDEQYF | TGTGCCAGCAGTGCTCCCGGGGCGAGGGAGAGGGACGAGCAGTACTTC
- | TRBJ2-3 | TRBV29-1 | CSVVFRLGDTQYF | TGCAGCGTTGTGTTTCGGTTGGGAGATACGCAGTATTTT
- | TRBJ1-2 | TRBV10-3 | CAFTAARGYGYTF | TGTGCGTTTACGGCCGCCCGAGGCTATGGCTACACCTTC
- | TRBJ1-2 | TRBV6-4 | CASSLTFRGEGYTF | TGTGCCAGCAGCTTAACCTTTCGAGGAGAAGGCTACACCTTC
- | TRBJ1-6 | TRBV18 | CASSPRGGNSPLHF | TGTGCCAGCTCACCACGCGGGGGGAATTCACCCCTCCACTTT
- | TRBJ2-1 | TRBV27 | CASSLPPGTRPYNEQFF | TGTGCCAGCAGTTTACCACCCGGGACCAGGCCTTACAATGAGCAGTTCTTC
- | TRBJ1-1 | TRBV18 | CASSPASGFGAFF | TGTGCCAGCTCACCGGCGTCAGGGTTTGGAGCTTTCTTT
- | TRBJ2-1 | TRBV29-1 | CSVGDEQFF | TGCAGCGTGGGGGATGAGCAGTTCTTC
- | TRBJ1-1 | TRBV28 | CASSSGLPEAFF | TGTGCCAGCAGTTCCGGGTTGCCTGAAGCTTTCTTT